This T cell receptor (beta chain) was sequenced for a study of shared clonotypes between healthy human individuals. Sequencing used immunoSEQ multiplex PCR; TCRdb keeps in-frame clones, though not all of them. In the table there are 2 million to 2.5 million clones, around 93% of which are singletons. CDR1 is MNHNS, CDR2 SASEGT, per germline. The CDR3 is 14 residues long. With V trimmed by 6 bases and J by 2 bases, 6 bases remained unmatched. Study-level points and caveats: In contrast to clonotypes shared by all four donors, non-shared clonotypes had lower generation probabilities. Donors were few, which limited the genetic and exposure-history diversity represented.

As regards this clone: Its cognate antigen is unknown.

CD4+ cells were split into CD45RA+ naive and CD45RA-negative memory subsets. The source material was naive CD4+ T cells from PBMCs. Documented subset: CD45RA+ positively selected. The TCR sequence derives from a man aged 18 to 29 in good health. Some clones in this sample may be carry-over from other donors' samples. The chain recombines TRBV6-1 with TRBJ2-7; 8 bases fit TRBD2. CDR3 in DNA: TGTGCCAGCAGGGGGGTAGCGGGAACCTACGAGCAGTACTTC. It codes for CASRGVAGTYEQYF.